This T cell receptor (beta chain) was recovered during a study of a mutant IDH1 vaccine in newly diagnosed glioma. Whole-study context: Vaccination was launched 4-6 weeks after radiotherapy alone, or with temozolomide cycles.

The time point: week 47, end of study. Vaccination used 300 ug of mutant IDH1 20-mer peptide per dose, with topical imiquimod. The study enrolled donors with new WHO grade 3 or 4 IDH1-mutant, ATRX-lost astrocytomas. The CDR3 loop spans 16 amino acids. Germline loops: CDR1 SGHAT, CDR2 FQNNGV. V dropped 2 bases and J dropped 4; count of bases not matched to a gene: 2. Sequencing was performed with immunoSEQ multiplex PCR; in TCRdb, only in-frame clones are kept and a portion is missing. Of 60,000 to 65,000 clones listed, roughly four fifths are singletons. This clone was seen just once. Its specificity is unknown. General study points: Top peripheral T cell clonotype shifts appeared unrelated to pseudoprogression. Altogether, around 95% of patients exhibited vaccine-induced immune responses.

Sequencing used PBMCs, obtained from a glioma patient whose treatment included an IDH1 peptide vaccine. The chain uses TRBV11-2 and TRBJ2-1; 13 bases fit TRBD2. The origin of this receptor is a man aged 30 to 39 with glioma. CDR3: CASSLRTSGGYNEQFF. The CDR3 DNA is TGTGCCAGCAGCTTACGGACTAGCGGGGGATACAATGAGCAGTTCTTC.